The 9 T cell receptor beta chains in this list originate from one sample, sequenced in a study of shared clonotypes between healthy human individuals. Clones were sequenced by immunoSEQ multiplex PCR, and TCRdb holds only the in-frame ones, with some missing. The profile covers about 600,000 clones, with approximately 97% appearing a single time and roughly 0.05% taken by the ten largest. Source material: naive CD4+ T cells sorted from blood. Documented subset: CD45RA+ positively selected. These receptors were taken from a woman in her twenties or thirties in good health.

This chain links TRBV11-2 with TRBJ1-6; D remains ambiguous. The CDR3 has 17 residues. Per germline, CDR1 SGHAT and CDR2 FQNNGV. The V end was cut by 5 bases, the J end by 4 bases, with 18 bases between. Here the CDR3 reads CASSPTQVLGYNSPLHF. CDR3 bases: TGTGCCAGCAGCCCGACTCAGGTTTTAGGATATAATTCACCCCTCCACTTT.

The rearrangement joins TRBV19 to TRBJ2-7; a weak D match, TRBD2 (5 bases). Germline V CDR1 and CDR2: LNHDA, SQIVND (reference sequence). CDR3 length: 15 residues. Trimming cost V 6 bases and J 4 bases, with 19 bases left between them. The chain's CDR3 is CASRINGRALYEQYF. The CDR3 DNA reads TGTGCCAGTAGAATAAATGGGCGGGCGCTATACGAGCAGTACTTC.

The chain couples TRBV4-1 to TRBJ2-5; 9 bases align to TRBD2. Matching the DNA end better, TRBJ2-7 makes the J call doubtful. CDR3 length: 15 amino acids. Germline-derived CDR1 and CDR2 are MGHRA and YSYEKL. CDR3 region: CASSHLTSGSYEQYF. CDR3 coding DNA: TGCGCCAGCAGCCACTTGACTAGCGGTTCCTACGAGCAGTACTTC.

This sequence joins TRBV27 and TRBJ2-7; D may be TRBD2 (7 bases). CDR1 is MNHEY, CDR2 SMNVEV, per germline (reference sequence). V lost 8 bases to trimming and J lost 4 bases, with 18 bases between them. The CDR3 has 14 amino acids. The CDR3 protein is CASSEGGAGYEQYF. The DNA of the CDR3 is TGTGCCAGCTCTGAGGGGGGGGCGGGGTACGAGCAGTACTTC.

The CDR3 is CASSTSGSGNEQFF. CDR3 bases: TGTGCCAGTAGCACTAGCGGGAGTGGGAATGAGCAGTTCTTC. The J gene is TRBJ2-1, the V gene TRBV19; 11 nucleotides agree with TRBD2. J gave up 7 bases and V 6 bases, and 5 bases lay outside the gene matches. The CDR3 totals 14 residues. Per the germline V gene, CDR1 is LNHDA and CDR2 is SQIVND (reference sequence). The entire variable domain, with the rest obtained from reference TRBV19 and TRBJ2-1, is as follows: DGGITQSPKYLFRKEGQNVTLSCEQNLNHDAMYWYRQDPGQGLRLIYYSQIVNDFQKGDIAEGYSVSREKKESFPLTVTSAQKNPTAFYLCASSTSGSGNEQFFGPGTRLTVL.

Concerning this clone: Other DNA sequences in this sample translate to the same CDR3. This chain joins TRBV6-1 and TRBJ2-7; 10 nucleotides line up with TRBD1. Trimming removed 3 bases from V and 2 bases from J; junction bases left unmatched: 1. CDR3 size: 14 residues. The germline CDR1 and CDR2 sequences are MNHNS and SASEGT. CDR3 residues: CASSEGQGTYEQYF. For the CDR3, the DNA is TGTGCCAGCAGTGAGGGACAGGGGACCTACGAGCAGTACTTC.

This chain connects TRBV7-9 to TRBJ1-4; possibly TRBD1 for D (5 bases). The length of the CDR3 is 12 residues. Per the germline V gene, CDR1 is SEHNR and CDR2 is FQNEAQ (reference sequence). V was clipped by 1 base and J by 8 bases, with 5 bases between them. CDR3 loop: CASSLGTEKLFF. The CDR3 DNA is TGTGCCAGCAGCTTAGGGACAGAAAAACTGTTTTTT.

The chain carries TRBV5-6 and TRBJ1-3; D uncertain. Germline V gives CDR1 SGHDT, CDR2 YYEEEE. The CDR3 spans 13 residues. The ends were cut back, 3 bases at V and 0 bases at J, with 4 bases in the middle. This chain's CDR3 is CASSSPSGNTIYF. Here the CDR3 DNA reads TGTGCCAGCAGCTCCCCCTCTGGAAACACCATATATTTT.

The chain uses TRBV29-1 and TRBJ2-7; 9 positions match TRBD2. The CDR3 contains 13 residues. V trimming: 6 bases; J trimming: 1 base; junction bases outside the gene matches: 4. Germline V gene data show CDR1 as SQVTM and CDR2 as ANQGSEA. The CDR3 bases are TGCAGCGTGGGGCGGGAGGGTTCCTACGAGCAGTACTTC. It yields the protein CSVGREGSYEQYF.